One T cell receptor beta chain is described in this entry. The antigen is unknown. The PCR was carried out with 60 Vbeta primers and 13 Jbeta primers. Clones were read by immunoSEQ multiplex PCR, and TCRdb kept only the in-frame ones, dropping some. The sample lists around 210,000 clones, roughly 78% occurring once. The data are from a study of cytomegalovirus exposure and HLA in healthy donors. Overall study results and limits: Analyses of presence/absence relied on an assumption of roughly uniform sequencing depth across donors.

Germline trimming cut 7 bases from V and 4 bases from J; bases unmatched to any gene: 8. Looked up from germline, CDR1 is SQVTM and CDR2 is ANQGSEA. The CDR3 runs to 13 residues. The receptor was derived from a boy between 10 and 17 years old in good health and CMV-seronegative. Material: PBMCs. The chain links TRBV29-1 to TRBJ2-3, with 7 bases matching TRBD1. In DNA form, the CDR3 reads TGCAGCGCTCAGACAGGGAACGCAGATACGCAGTATTTT. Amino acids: CSAQTGNADTQYF.